This record concerns one TCR beta chain sequence. This sample stems from a study of blood T cell repertoires in COVID-19. Across the study: Acute and convalescent COVID-19 samples came from the United States, Italy and Spain. The analysed material was cDNA or gDNA that came from T cells, B-cell-depleted T cells, or PBMCs.

Germline V gives CDR1 MNHEY, CDR2 SMNVEV (reference sequence). J was trimmed by 3 bases and V by 6 bases; bases with no gene match: 5. This CDR3 has 14 amino acids. In the authors' methods: Amplifying reference gene primers gave estimates of nucleated cell counts. Sequenced by immunoSEQ multiplex PCR; TCRdb stores in-frame clones only, minus some. V, J and clone size reflect that table, while D and trimming were determined from the DNA. The sample holds 150,000 to 200,000 clones; around 81% are singletons and the top ten take approximately 10%. The source of this sequence is a man aged 60 to 69 with active or convalescent COVID-19. The rearrangement links TRBV27 to TRBJ2-7; 10 bases fit TRBD1. The sequenced sample consisted of peripheral blood. CDR3 amino acids: CASRLGQGVYEQYF. CDR3 nucleotides: TGTGCCAGCAGACTCGGACAGGGGGTCTACGAGCAGTACTTC.